This T cell receptor beta chain is from a study of blood T cell repertoires in COVID-19. Study at large: The United States, Italy and Spain were the sources of the acute and convalescent COVID-19 samples.

The authors' processing: Using reference gene primer amplification, nucleated cell counts were estimated. Profiled with immunoSEQ multiplex PCR; TCRdb holds only in-frame clones, not every one. V, J and clone size are those of that table, while D and trimming were read from the DNA. The data show approximately 73,000 clones, about 80% seen once. Germline V gives CDR1 MNHEY, CDR2 SMNVEV (reference sequence). The CDR3 loop spans 16 amino acids. The V end lost 6 bases, the J end lost 2 bases, and 14 bases lay between the germline ends. The V call is TRBV27, the J call TRBJ2-6; tentative D call: TRBD1 (6 bases). Sequenced material: peripheral blood. The sequence was obtained from a woman in her sixties or seventies with acute or convalescent COVID-19. The CDR3, as DNA: TGTGCCAGCAGAGCAGGGGCCACGGCTGGGGCCAACGTCCTGACTTTC. This gives the protein CASRAGATAGANVLTF.